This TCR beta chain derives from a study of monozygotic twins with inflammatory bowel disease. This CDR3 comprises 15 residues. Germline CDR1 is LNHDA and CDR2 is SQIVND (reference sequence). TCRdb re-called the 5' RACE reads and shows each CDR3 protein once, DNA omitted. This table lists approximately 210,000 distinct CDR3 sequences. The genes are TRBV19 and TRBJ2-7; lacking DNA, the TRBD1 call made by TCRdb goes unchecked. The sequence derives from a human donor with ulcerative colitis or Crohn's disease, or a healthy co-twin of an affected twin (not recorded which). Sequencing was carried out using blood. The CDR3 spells CASSTSGGWIYEQYF.